This TCR beta chain comes out of a study of sequential checkpoint blockade in melanoma. At the level of the study: Both treatment sequences were followed by maintenance nivolumab.

The treatment is: randomized to nivolumab then ipilimumab (arm A) or the reverse (arm B). Patients had received no earlier DNA-damaging chemotherapy. Live CD3+CD8+ CD19− CD56− cells were sorted from PBMCs. The data were produced by immunoSEQ multiplex PCR, yet TCRdb's version contains in-frame clones alone and is incomplete. This sample has several thousand clones, with roughly three fifths found just once. The CDR3 covers 16 residues. Trimming took 1 base from V and 6 from J; bases not matched to a gene: 6. Germline CDR1 reads MNHEY; CDR2 reads SMNVEV (reference sequence). The chain couples TRBV27 to TRBJ1-6, with 7 bases aligning to TRBD1. This material consisted of CD8+ T cells sorted from blood (inferred from file names), taken from a patient given nivolumab and ipilimumab in sequence. This TCR was sampled from a human donor with melanoma. CDR3 coding DNA: TGTGCCAGCAGTTTATTAGGACAGGATCTTAATTCACCCCTCCACTTT. Translation gives CASSLLGQDLNSPLHF.